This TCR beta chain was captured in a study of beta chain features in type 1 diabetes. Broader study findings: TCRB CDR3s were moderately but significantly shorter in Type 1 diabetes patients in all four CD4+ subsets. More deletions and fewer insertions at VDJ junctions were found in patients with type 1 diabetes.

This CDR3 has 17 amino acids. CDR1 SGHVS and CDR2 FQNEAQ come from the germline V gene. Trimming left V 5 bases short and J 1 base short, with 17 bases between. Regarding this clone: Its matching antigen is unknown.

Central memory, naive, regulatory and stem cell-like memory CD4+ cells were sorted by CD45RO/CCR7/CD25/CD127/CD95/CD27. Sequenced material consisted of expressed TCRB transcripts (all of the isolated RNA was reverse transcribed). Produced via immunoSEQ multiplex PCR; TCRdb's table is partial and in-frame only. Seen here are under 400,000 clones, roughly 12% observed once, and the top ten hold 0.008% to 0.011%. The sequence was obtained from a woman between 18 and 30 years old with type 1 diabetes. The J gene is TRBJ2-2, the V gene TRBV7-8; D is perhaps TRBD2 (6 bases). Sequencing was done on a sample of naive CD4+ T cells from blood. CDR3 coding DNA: TGTGCCAGCAGCCTTGAAGGCGGGACGGTGAACACCGGGGAGCTGTTTTTT. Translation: CASSLEGGTVNTGELFF.